Sequencing of this T cell receptor beta chain was carried out in a study of T cell responses to AZD1222 COVID-19 vaccine. Germline V gene data show CDR1 as MDHEN and CDR2 as SYDVKM. CDR3 length: 16 residues. V shed 4 bases, J shed 5 bases, and the junction held 10 bases outside the gene matches. The assay was immunoSEQ multiplex PCR, and TCRdb's table has in-frame clones only and misses some. The sample holds approximately 120,000 clones, about 90% seen once. Overall study findings and caveats: Spike-specific TCR breadth and depth rose after two AZD1222 doses. Donors skewed white British and female; clonal diversity was possibly underestimated.

As regards this clone: Its antigen is undetermined.

The genes are TRBV28 and TRBJ1-2; 10 positions agree with TRBD1. The clonotype was recovered from an adult in good health. The sample in question was peripheral blood, obtained on day 0 of MenACWY control vaccination. The CDR3 here is CASSSEPGTGVYGYTF. CDR3 sequence (DNA): TGTGCCAGCAGTTCCGAACCCGGGACAGGGGTTTATGGCTACACCTTC.